One sample yielded the 6 T cell receptor beta chains listed below, sequenced in a study of cytomegalovirus exposure and HLA in healthy donors. PCR involved 60 Vbeta and 13 Jbeta primers. Method: immunoSEQ multiplex PCR; TCRdb's copy keeps in-frame clones and lacks some. The sample has around 100,000 clones; about 77% are singletons. Sequences were obtained from PBMCs. Receptors were obtained from a male donor in good health and CMV-seropositive.

The rearrangement links TRBV4-1 to TRBJ1-1; 10 positions match TRBD1. The CDR3 is made up of 17 amino acids. With 1 base clipped from V and 1 base from J, the junction kept 6 bases outside the gene matches. The germline V gene encodes CDR1 MGHRA and CDR2 YSYEKL. The CDR3 loop is CASSQVPGQGTNTEAFF. The CDR3 coding sequence is TGCGCCAGCAGCCAAGTCCCGGGACAGGGGACGAACACTGAAGCTTTCTTT.

The rearrangement links TRBV5-4 to TRBJ2-7, with D possibly being TRBD1 (6 bases). The CDR3 has 11 residues. Trimming took 4 bases from V and 6 from J, leaving 8 bases between them. Germline CDR1 is SGHNT and CDR2 is YYREEE (reference sequence). CDR3 coding DNA: TGTGCCAGCAGCCAGGACAGCGAGCAGTACTTC. Translated: CASSQDSEQYF.

The chain combines TRBV6-5 with TRBJ1-2; 7 bases are shared with TRBD1. CDR3 length: 12 residues. Trimming at V came to 6 bases and at J to 4 bases, leaving 2 bases not matched to a gene. The V gene's germline CDR1 is MNHEY and CDR2 SVGAGI. The DNA of the CDR3 is TGTGCCAGCAGCAGGACAGGCTATGGCTACACCTTC. It yields the protein CASSRTGYGYTF.

The V and J genes are TRBV5-1 and TRBJ1-6; D perhaps matches TRBD1 (5 bases). The CDR3 contains 17 residues. CDR1 and CDR2 (germline): SGHRS, YFSETQ. Trimming pared 0 bases from V and 9 bases from J, leaving 19 bases between. CDR3 amino acids: CASSLALGGDVTSPLHF. The CDR3 DNA reads TGCGCCAGCAGCTTGGCCTTGGGAGGGGACGTGACTTCACCCCTCCACTTT.

V usage is TRBV11-2 and J usage is TRBJ2-7; TRBD1 aligns across 7 bases. CDR1 is SGHAT and CDR2 is FQNNGV in the germline V gene. The CDR3 has 13 residues. The J segment lost 6 bases and the V segment lost 5 bases, leaving 7 bases of the junction unmatched. CDR3 protein: CASSGRDSGEQYF. The CDR3 DNA reads as TGTGCCAGCAGCGGCCGGGACAGCGGCGAGCAGTACTTC.

The chain carries TRBV27 and TRBJ2-5, with 15 bases lining up with TRBD2. V shed 3 bases, J shed 1 base, and the junction held 12 bases outside the gene matches. The V gene's germline CDR1 is MNHEY and CDR2 SMNVEV (reference sequence). This CDR3 spans 20 amino acids. The CDR3 DNA reads as TGTGCCAGCAGTTTCTCAGTAGGGGGACTAGCGGGAGGATTCCAAGAGACCCAGTACTTC. Protein sequence: CASSFSVGGLAGGFQETQYF.